This record concerns one T cell receptor beta chain sequence. This clone has a count of ten or more. What antigen it recognizes has not been identified. The sequence runs out 3 residues before the end of the CDR3; the remainder is reconstructed from the germline J gene. This specimen comes from a study of T cell clonality in common variable immunodeficiency (dated by TCRdb to the mid-2010s). Findings and caveats that apply to the study as a whole: CVID subjects shared fewer TCRbeta clones with each other than healthy controls did (p < 0.0001). Correlations between repertoire features and clinical complications were limited by patient heterogeneity within the CVID cohort. TCRbeta clonality was higher in CVID subjects than in healthy controls (t-test p = 0.018), and the increase was most characteristic of about a third of subjects. According to the authors, figuring out what caused the increased clonality in CVID would require sequencing the repertoires of T cell subpopulations. Although equal DNA input was used, an average of about 87,000 unique sequences per sample was obtained for controls, compared with some 30,000 for CVID samples. CVID TCRbeta sequences reportedly showed fewer deletions and N-nucleotide insertions and lacked highly modified clones with 13 or more V deletions.

Based on the germline V gene, the CDR1 and CDR2 sequences are SQVTM and ANQGSEA. CDR3 length: 13 amino acids, cysteine to phenylalanine. The 30 bases shown cover part of the CDR3, and their frame starts at base 1. V loses 2 bases at its end and J loses 2 bases; junction bases beyond the gene matches: 0. For sequencing, equivalent amounts of genomic DNA were input from CVID and control samples. For every sample, a 60 bp segment covering the rearranged TCRbeta CDR3 region was amplified and then sequenced. The immunoSEQ assay, a bias-corrected multiplex PCR combined with high-throughput sequencing, was used for TCRbeta amplification. On the authors' methods: Every unique nucleotide sequence counted as a clone and was annotated with V, D and J genes, copy number and frequency. Sequences were labeled productive if in frame, and non-productive if out of frame or containing stop codons. As previously described, clonality was computed from Shannon's entropy. The predicted amino acid sequences of productive clones were used to derive mean CDR3 Kyte-Doolittle hydropathy. Scaled V gene usage was hierarchically clustered using Manhattan distance and complete linkage with the R hclust function. Sharing of clones by CDR3 amino acid sequence was evaluated through resampling of 12 repertoires per group over 100 rounds. The repertoires were searched for over 60 published EBV-specific TCRbeta sequences and almost 250 published CMV-specific TCRbeta sequences. A couple of CVID samples that yielded fewer than 10,000 sequences were excluded from the analysis, so 42 CVID repertoires were retained. TCRdb retrieved this table from immuneACCESS and kept in-frame rearrangements only. Not all clones are present; in checked studies, unresolved V genes account for under half, and no reason is known for the remainder. D and trimming were read from the DNA, whereas the V and J calls and clone size are those reported in that table. There are approximately 30,000 clones in this sample, and none of them is a singleton. Of the sample, around 7% falls within the top ten clones.

CVID was diagnosed by standard criteria: serum IgG, IgA and/or IgM reduced below normal range, plus specific antibody deficiency. A total of 40 to 45 subjects (approximately 15 female and 29 male; age range roughly 9 to 70 years, mean age about 40) were included in the CVID group. Predominantly Caucasian heritage was noted among both the CVID patients and the healthy controls. All CVID subjects had received replacement immunoglobulin therapy for at least one year at the time of study participation. When blood was collected, none of the CVID subjects were ill or on immunomodulatory or immunosuppressive medication. Heparinized peripheral whole blood samples of about 4.5 to 8.5 ml were obtained from each donor. TCRbeta CDR3 repertoires were sequenced from genomic DNA of adults with common variable immune deficiency (CVID) and healthy adult controls. Diluted blood was subjected to density centrifugation over Hypaque 1077 or Ficoll-Paque for isolation of peripheral blood mononuclear cells. Genomic DNA was obtained from unsorted mononuclear cells using either Qiagen column purification or a centrifugation-based method.

The chain links TRBV29-1 with TRBJ1-2, with 9 bases aligning to TRBD1. The clonotype originates from a human donor with common variable immunodeficiency. The source material was peripheral blood mononuclear cells. The CDR3 protein is CSVETGGNYGYTF. CDR3 DNA, as far as it was read: TGCAGCGTTGAAACAGGGGGCAACTATGGC.